The TCR beta chain under discussion was sequenced for a study of T cell repertoires in cytomegalovirus infection. Study-wide background: Indicated by public TCR beta signatures were CMV infection and matching HLA type.

Using its own MiXCR run on the reads, TCRdb lists one record per CDR3 protein. The sample lists under 800,000 distinct CDR3 sequences, about 24% seen once, with approximately 8% in the top ten. This clonotype occurred a few times. What it recognizes is unknown. CDR1 and CDR2 from the germline V gene are LNHDA and SQIVND (reference sequence). V lost 7 bases and J lost 1, with 10 bases in between. The CDR3 length is 13 residues. Findings and caveats of the study: HLA-C-restricted TCR beta clonotypes specific for CMV led the ex vivo response.

The sequence derives from a human donor in good health (CMV status not recorded). Some clones in this sample may be carry-over from other donors' samples. The gene calls are TRBV19 and TRBJ1-1, with D hard to call. The sequenced sample consisted of CD8+ T cells from PBMCs. CDR3 amino acids: CASTRRPNTEAFF. The CDR3 nucleotides are TGTGCCAGTACCAGGCGGCCGAACACTGAAGCTTTCTTT.